This record looks at one T cell receptor beta chain sequence and its context. Sequencing was performed with immunoSEQ multiplex PCR; in TCRdb, only in-frame clones are kept and a portion is missing. The table has a few hundred thousand clones, roughly 86% seen once. These data are taken from a study of blood T cell repertoires in COVID-19. In the study overall: Spain, Italy and the United States supplied samples that represented acute and convalescent COVID-19. PBMCs, B-cell-depleted T cells, or T cells provided the cDNA or gDNA that made up the material.

V was cut by 3 bases and J by 3 bases, with 11 bases left in between. The CDR3 has 14 residues. In germline, CDR1 is MNHEY, CDR2 SMNVEV (reference sequence). Sequenced sample: peripheral blood. The chain recombines TRBV27 with TRBJ1-2; tentative D call: TRBD1 (6 bases). This clonotype was obtained from a man younger than 35 with active or convalescent COVID-19. This CDR3 is CASSFRGSHYGYTF. CDR3 nucleotides: TGTGCCAGCAGTTTCAGGGGCAGTCACTATGGCTACACCTTC.